Following are 14 T cell receptor beta chains from one sample sequenced in a study of blood T cell repertoires in COVID-19. TCRdb keeps only in-frame clones here, not all; method: immunoSEQ multiplex PCR. The sample records some 240,000 clones, around 91% being singletons. Input material: peripheral blood. The receptor source for this set is an older woman with COVID-19, enrolled during active disease.

The table lists this clone with a count of one. The chain is built from TRBV4-1 and TRBJ2-7, with 10 bases fitting TRBD1. This CDR3 contains 19 residues. Unmatched junction bases numbered 21, after V lost 6 bases and J lost 4 bases. Looked up from germline, CDR1 is MGHRA and CDR2 is YSYEKL. Here the CDR3 DNA reads TGCGCCAGCAGTCGTGCGAACTTTGGGGACAGGGGACTTTCATACGAGCAGTACTTC. Its protein product is CASSRANFGDRGLSYEQYF.

The V and J genes are TRBV6-1 and TRBJ2-1; possibly TRBD2 for D (6 bases). Trimming cost V 1 base and J 11 bases, with 18 bases left between them. Germline values: CDR1 MNHNS, CDR2 SASEGT. This CDR3 has 15 residues. In DNA form, the CDR3 reads TGTGCCAGCAGTGAAGGGACGGCTGCGGGGATTAAGCAGTTCTTC. It is translated as CASSEGTAAGIKQFF.

This clone has more than one count but fewer than ten. This chain connects TRBV7-2 to TRBJ1-6; 7 bases match TRBD1. CDR3 length equals 16 residues. The germline V gene encodes CDR1 SGHTA and CDR2 FQGNSA. Trimming at V came to 5 bases and at J to 7 bases, leaving 11 bases not matched to a gene. The DNA of the CDR3 is TGTGCCAGCAGCCCCCAGGCCGGGACAGACAATTCACCCCTCCACTTT. Protein: CASSPQAGTDNSPLHF.

The chain links TRBV6-6 to TRBJ2-5; the D is unclear. The CDR3 sequence is 11 residues long. Germline V CDR1 and CDR2: MNHNY, SVGAGI (reference sequence). V gave up 8 bases and J gave up 4 bases, with 8 bases separating them. Here the CDR3 DNA reads TGTGCCAGCGCGGTTGGAGAGACCCAGTACTTC. It specifies CASAVGETQYF.

The J gene is TRBJ2-7, the V gene TRBV7-8; unclear D gene. This CDR3 has 13 residues. Germline V gene data show CDR1 as SGHVS and CDR2 as FQNEAQ. V dropped 5 bases and J dropped 6 bases, with 14 bases sitting between them. In nucleotides, the CDR3 is TGTGCCAGCAGCAGCCCCATTTCCCTCGAGCAGTACTTC. Protein: CASSSPISLEQYF.

The rearrangement joins TRBV19 to TRBJ1-2; no clear D gene. The V and J ends lost 5 bases and 4 bases respectively, with 8 bases between them. CDR3 length: 12 residues. Germline CDR1 and CDR2: LNHDA and SQIVND (reference sequence). The CDR3 reads CASSQTVYGYTF. The CDR3 region has the DNA TGTGCCAGTAGTCAGACTGTCTATGGCTACACCTTC.

The rearrangement links TRBV19 to TRBJ1-4, with D perhaps matching TRBD1 (5 bases). The germline V gene has CDR1 LNHDA and CDR2 SQIVND (reference sequence). The CDR3 has 15 residues. V was trimmed by 6 bases and J by 0 bases, leaving 11 bases between them. The CDR3 is CASSQSGATNEKLFF. DNA for the CDR3: TGTGCCAGTAGCCAGTCGGGGGCAACTAATGAAAAACTGTTTTTT. The complete variable domain, with remaining parts taken from reference TRBV19 and TRBJ1-4, reads DGGITQSPKYLFRKEGQNVTLSCEQNLNHDAMYWYRQDPGQGLRLIYYSQIVNDFQKGDIAEGYSVSREKKESFPLTVTSAQKNPTAFYLCASSQSGATNEKLFFGSGTQLSVL.

J is TRBJ1-3 and V is TRBV10-3; 8 bases line up with TRBD1. This CDR3 contains 13 residues. Germline CDR1 and CDR2: ENHRY and SYGVKD. Trimming removed 6 bases from V and 4 bases from J; junction bases left unmatched: 2. The CDR3 protein is CAISRDRGNTIYF. CDR3 in DNA: TGTGCCATCAGCCGGGACAGGGGAAACACCATATATTTT.

The chain joins TRBV19 to TRBJ1-2; D is unclear. Germline assignment: CDR1 LNHDA and CDR2 SQIVND (reference sequence). This CDR3 comprises 13 residues. V gave up 6 bases and J gave up 0 bases, with 8 bases separating them. CDR3 region: CASSETPNYGYTF. The CDR3 coding sequence is TGTGCCAGTAGCGAGACACCTAACTATGGCTACACCTTC. Based on the CDR3 plus reference TRBV19 and TRBJ1-2, the full variable domain is DGGITQSPKYLFRKEGQNVTLSCEQNLNHDAMYWYRQDPGQGLRLIYYSQIVNDFQKGDIAEGYSVSREKKESFPLTVTSAQKNPTAFYLCASSETPNYGYTFGSGTRLTVV.

The chain uses TRBV18 and TRBJ1-2; D call uncertain. Germline V gene lookup returns CDR1 KGHSH and CDR2 LQKENI. The V end was cut by 6 bases, the J end by 2 bases, with 13 bases between. This CDR3 is 14 amino acids long. CDR3 sequence reads: CASSVLGENYGYTF. DNA for the CDR3: TGTGCCAGCTCGGTTCTCGGGGAGAACTATGGCTACACCTTC.

The gene calls are TRBV7-8 and TRBJ1-3, with a possible D match to TRBD1 (6 bases). This CDR3 is built from 14 residues. V lost 2 bases, J lost 1 base, and 6 bases lay in between. Germline CDR1 and CDR2: SGHVS and FQNEAQ. Here the CDR3 DNA reads TGTGCCAGCAGCTTAACAGGGTCTGGAAACACCATATATTTT. It translates to CASSLTGSGNTIYF.

The J gene is TRBJ1-3, the V gene TRBV5-1; D is ambiguous. Germline values: CDR1 SGHRS, CDR2 YFSETQ. The germline V and J ends were trimmed by 8 bases and 0 bases, with 12 bases remaining between them. The CDR3 totals 14 residues. DNA for the CDR3: TGCGCCAGTGGTCTCGACAACTCTGGAAACACCATATATTTT. As protein: CASGLDNSGNTIYF.

The genes are TRBV19 and TRBJ2-7; D possibly corresponds to TRBD2 (5 bases). The CDR3 is 18 residues long. With 3 bases removed from V and 2 bases from J, the gap between germline ends came to 23 bases. Germline loops: CDR1 LNHDA, CDR2 SQIVND (reference sequence). The CDR3 DNA sequence: TGTGCCAGTAGTATTACCCACGAGGGAGCAGTGTGGCCCTACGAGCAGTACTTC. Its protein product is CASSITHEGAVWPYEQYF.

The rearrangement joins TRBV10-3 to TRBJ2-2; D is undetermined. Trimming took 3 bases from V and 0 from J, leaving 11 bases between them. The CDR3 is made up of 16 amino acids. CDR1 is ENHRY and CDR2 is SYGVKD in the germline V gene. CDR3: CAISDRPGTNTGELFF. DNA for the CDR3: TGTGCCATCAGTGATCGCCCAGGCACGAACACCGGGGAGCTGTTTTTT.